This TCR beta chain emerged from a study of CD8 T cells in ankylosing spondylitis. Study findings and constraints: Seemingly distinctive of ankylosing spondylitis blood was a TCR beta motif formed by eight highly homologous variants. In the blood and synovial fluid of reactive arthritis, some motif variants had been previously reported.

As for this clonotype: Antigen specificity is unknown.

TCRdb re-derived calls from the 5' RACE reads in MiXCR, one entry per CDR3 protein. The data hold hundreds of thousands of distinct CDR3 sequences, with 25% to 30% observed a single time. This CDR3 contains 17 residues. The germline CDR1 and CDR2 sequences are DFQATT and SNEGSKA (reference sequence). V shed 5 bases and J shed 5 bases, with 24 bases lying between them. This chain connects TRBV20-1 to TRBJ2-2, with D possibly TRBD1 on 5 matching bases. This receptor was identified in a male donor with ankylosing spondylitis. The sample comprised blood, either unsorted or a sorted T cell fraction (not recorded which). Written as DNA, the CDR3 is TGCAGTGCTCGCCCCCTTGGGGCAGGGTTGGGAACCGGGGAGCTGTTTTTT. This sequence encodes CSARPLGAGLGTGELFF.